This TCR beta chain was identified during a study of T-cell memory formation after mild COVID-19. Study overall: TCR clusters mostly belonged to single donors.

Points on this clonotype: What it binds is unknown.

The 5'RACE method, run with constant-segment primers, produced TCR alpha and TCR beta cDNA libraries (carrying sample barcodes and UMIs). TCRdb analysed the 5' RACE reads with MiXCR anew, one entry per CDR3 protein. The sample consists of roughly 190,000 distinct CDR3 sequences, 8% to 11% of them appearing once. General observations from the study: Day 15 to 85 contractors were CD4/CD8 balanced; later expanders leaned CD4+. A subset of responding clones appeared in pre-infection memory, suggesting cross-reactive memory joined.

This CDR3 is built from 13 residues. Per germline, CDR1 MDHEN and CDR2 SYDVKM. V lost 10 bases to trimming and J lost 6 bases, with 18 bases between them. Sequenced input: PBMCs or a T cell subset sorted from them (not recorded which). This chain connects TRBV28 to TRBJ1-1, with D tentatively TRBD1 (5 bases). The sequence came from a man younger than 35 who had mild COVID-19 (a few samples of this study predate the infection). Cell type and time point are not known. The CDR3 here is CATNRGDGAEAFF. The CDR3 DNA reads TGTGCCACCAACCGGGGGGATGGCGCTGAAGCTTTCTTT.